This section outlines one TCR beta chain sequence together with its context. Naive CD8 cells, CD45RO-negative and positively selected for CCR7, excluded terminally differentiated effector memory CD45RA+ cells. The data stem from a study of shared clonotypes between healthy human individuals. Study background: Donor ages ranged 18 to 49 years: a couple of women, a few men.

Per the study methods: ImmunoSEQ yielded junction-only sequences lacking quality scores, so filtering differed. Measured with immunoSEQ multiplex PCR; TCRdb has only the in-frame clones, and not every one. The V and J calls and clone size are taken from that table; D and trimming were inferred from the DNA. The data show around 1.9 million clones, with approximately 94% seen just once and approximately 1.7% held by the top ten. Germline CDR1 is PRHDT and CDR2 is FYEKMQ (reference sequence). V lost 0 bases and J 7 bases, leaving 10 bases between the germline ends. CDR3 length equals 14 residues. The V gene is TRBV13, the J gene TRBJ2-1; D is undetermined. This TCR came from a man younger than 35 in good health. Some clones in this sample may be carry-over from other donors' samples. Sequencing used naive CD8+ T cells from PBMCs. The CDR3 coding sequence is TGTGCCAGCAGCTTAGGCGGATATGAAAATGAGCAGTTCTTC. It specifies CASSLGGYENEQFF.